The 24 T cell receptor beta chains given below trace back to one sample, sequenced in a study of cytomegalovirus exposure and HLA in healthy donors. It was with 60 Vbeta and 13 Jbeta primers that the PCR ran. Only in-frame clones appear in the TCRdb table, and some are missing; sequencing was by immunoSEQ multiplex PCR. In the table there are approximately 200,000 clones, 74% of which are singletons. The sample comprised PBMCs. These TCRs come from a woman between 25 and 40 years old in good health and CMV-seropositive.

The J gene is TRBJ2-1, the V gene TRBV4-2, with 8 positions matching TRBD2. The CDR3 has 17 amino acids. V was pared by 0 bases and J by 0 bases, with 4 bases of the junction left unmatched. Germline V gene data show CDR1 as LGHNA and CDR2 as YNFKEQ. The CDR3 DNA is TGTGCCAGCAGCCAAGATCCAGGGACTAGCTCCTACAATGAGCAGTTCTTC. Translation gives CASSQDPGTSSYNEQFF.

This rearrangement joins TRBV15 to TRBJ1-4, with 8 bases fitting TRBD1. The V gene end was trimmed by 3 bases and the J gene end by 8 bases; junction bases not matched to a gene: 5. The CDR3 consists of 14 residues. Germline V gives CDR1 LNHNV, CDR2 YYDKDF (reference sequence). As DNA, the CDR3 is TGTGCCACCAGCAGGACAGGGGTAGGGGAAAAACTGTTTTTT. Translated: CATSRTGVGEKLFF.

The table lists this clone with a count of one. V and J are TRBV19 and TRBJ2-1, with TRBD1 matching 9 bases. Germline values: CDR1 LNHDA, CDR2 SQIVND (reference sequence). Trimming removed 5 bases from V and 3 bases from J; junction bases left unmatched: 5. The CDR3 sequence is 15 residues long. The CDR3 protein is CASSPAGQGYNEQFF. In DNA, the CDR3 is TGTGCCAGTAGTCCGGCGGGACAGGGCTACAATGAGCAGTTCTTC.

This clone turned up a few times. This chain links TRBV6-5 with TRBJ2-1, with D maybe TRBD2 (5 bases). Germline values: CDR1 MNHEY, CDR2 SVGAGI. With 9 bases removed from V and 0 bases from J, the gap between germline ends came to 15 bases. The CDR3 consists of 15 residues. This CDR3 reads CASAKAASSYNEQFF. For the CDR3, the DNA is TGTGCCAGTGCGAAAGCGGCCAGCTCCTACAATGAGCAGTTCTTC.

The rearrangement uses TRBV4-2 and TRBJ2-5; 9 positions match TRBD1. The J call is doubtful: the DNA matches TRBJ2-7 better. The CDR3 totals 17 residues. The V gene's germline CDR1 is LGHNA and CDR2 YNFKEQ. The CDR3 spells CASSQVMFGQGIYEQYF. The CDR3 nucleotides read TGTGCCAGCAGCCAAGTCATGTTCGGACAGGGGATCTACGAGCAGTACTTC.

The gene calls are TRBV6-1 and TRBJ1-5; TRBD1 might be the D (6 bases). V gave up 7 bases and J gave up 1 base, with 14 bases separating them. Germline CDR1 reads MNHNS; CDR2 reads SASEGT. This CDR3 has 15 amino acids. CDR3 sequence reads: CASNSGTQSNQPQHF. CDR3 nucleotide sequence: TGTGCCAGCAACTCCGGGACACAGAGCAATCAGCCCCAGCATTTT.

This clone showed up just a few times. The rearrangement links TRBV29-1 to TRBJ2-5; 11 bases are shared with TRBD1. Germline CDR1 SQVTM, CDR2 ANQGSEA. V gave up 2 bases and J gave up 5 bases; unmatched junction bases: 4. The CDR3 length is 14 residues. The CDR3 sequence: CSVEYGTGGETQYF. DNA for the CDR3: TGCAGCGTTGAATACGGGACAGGGGGGGAGACCCAGTACTTC.

This clone has only a few counts. The rearrangement uses TRBV28 and TRBJ2-3; 8 bases are shared with TRBD2. J lost 4 bases, V lost 2 bases, and 11 bases had no gene match. CDR1 MDHEN and CDR2 SYDVKM come from the germline V gene. This CDR3 is 17 amino acids long. The DNA for the CDR3 is TGTGCCAGCAGTTTACCCCCGGGACTAGAGGTTTCAGATACGCAGTATTTT. Protein sequence: CASSLPPGLEVSDTQYF.

V and J are TRBV19 and TRBJ1-5; 8 bases fit TRBD1. Germline CDR1 reads LNHDA; CDR2 reads SQIVND (reference sequence). V gave up 4 bases and J gave up 6 bases; unmatched junction bases: 2. The CDR3 runs to 13 residues. This CDR3 reads CASSTTGGQPQHF. CDR3 in DNA: TGTGCCAGTAGTACCACAGGGGGTCAGCCCCAGCATTTT.

This clone was counted once. CDR3 residues: CASSPRGQGEAFF. The CDR3 nucleotides read TGTGCCAGCAGCCCTCGCGGACAGGGGGAAGCTTTCTTT. The chain joins TRBV14 to TRBJ1-1, with 9 bases aligning to TRBD1. Per the germline V gene, CDR1 is SGHDN and CDR2 is FVKESK. V was pared by 4 bases and J by 8 bases, with 5 bases of the junction left unmatched. This CDR3 has 13 amino acids.

Remarks on this clone: At one end, the junction sequence differs from germline, possibly due to a read error. As DNA, the CDR3 is TGTTCCAGCAGCTCAGGACAGGCAACTAATGAAAAACTGTTTTTT. Translation gives CSSSSGQATNEKLFF. The V call is TRBV7-9, the J call TRBJ1-4, with 7 bases that match TRBD1. The CDR3 runs to 15 residues. CDR1 SEHNR and CDR2 FQNEAQ come from the germline V gene (reference sequence). The whole variable domain, filled in from reference TRBV7-9 and TRBJ1-4, reads DTGVSQNPRHKITKRGQNVTFRCDPISEHNRLYWYRQTLGQGPEFLTYFQNEAQLEKSRLLSDRFSAERPKGSFSTLEIQRTEQGDSAMYLCSSSSGQATNEKLFFGSGTQLSVL.

The V gene is TRBV7-9, the J gene TRBJ1-2, with D uncertain. This CDR3 is 12 amino acids long. Trimming cost V 2 bases and J 8 bases, with 9 bases left between them. The germline V gene encodes CDR1 SEHNR and CDR2 FQNEAQ (reference sequence). The CDR3 DNA sequence: TGTGCCAGCAGCTTAAATGGTGGCGGCTACACCTTC. Its protein product is CASSLNGGGYTF.

This clone showed up just a few times. The chain uses TRBV7-9 and TRBJ2-2; weak D call: TRBD1 (5 bases). Germline values: CDR1 SEHNR, CDR2 FQNEAQ (reference sequence). CDR3 length: 15 residues. Trimming stripped 2 bases from V and 5 bases from J, with 12 bases between. CDR3 DNA sequence: TGTGCCAGCAGCTTATTTCAGGGATCGACCGGGGAGCTGTTTTTT. It encodes CASSLFQGSTGELFF.

This chain joins TRBV6-5 and TRBJ1-1, with D hard to call. Germline V gene data show CDR1 as MNHEY and CDR2 as SVGAGI. Trimming pared 6 bases from V and 1 base from J, leaving 9 bases between. The CDR3 runs 13 residues. CDR3 amino acids: CASRLLRNTEAFF. The CDR3 nucleotides are TGTGCCAGCAGATTACTTAGGAACACTGAAGCTTTCTTT.

This clone was counted between two and nine times. The CDR3 DNA sequence: TGTGCCAGCAGTAAACCAACAGGGCCAGATACGCAGTATTTT. The encoded protein is CASSKPTGPDTQYF. The J gene is TRBJ2-3, the V gene TRBV6-1; D possibly corresponds to TRBD1 (6 bases). Deletions cut 5 bases from V and 4 bases from J, with 13 bases between. Germline lookup yields CDR1 MNHNS and CDR2 SASEGT. There are 14 residues in the CDR3.

This clone was recorded only once. V is TRBV5-1 and J is TRBJ2-7, with 8 bases lining up with TRBD1. V lost 0 bases and J lost 2; bases outside the gene matches: 1. Germline lookup yields CDR1 SGHRS and CDR2 YFSETQ. The CDR3 loop spans 14 amino acids. DNA for the CDR3: TGCGCCAGCAGCTTGGGGGACAGGCCCTACGAGCAGTACTTC. This sequence encodes CASSLGDRPYEQYF.

The CDR3 region is CASSRGLAGGRGGELFF. Here the CDR3 DNA reads TGTGCCAGTAGTCGGGGACTAGCGGGAGGACGGGGCGGGGAGCTGTTTTTT. The gene calls are TRBV19 and TRBJ2-2, with 15 positions matching TRBD2. V dropped 5 bases and J dropped 7; count of bases not matched to a gene: 8. In germline, CDR1 is LNHDA, CDR2 SQIVND (reference sequence). The length of the CDR3 is 17 residues.

The chain recombines TRBV28 with TRBJ1-2; 7 positions agree with TRBD1. Per germline, CDR1 MDHEN and CDR2 SYDVKM. The CDR3 extends over 14 amino acids. J gave up 4 bases and V 4 bases, and 6 bases lay outside the gene matches. The CDR3 reads CASSSGGTAYGYTF. The CDR3 DNA reads as TGTGCCAGCAGTTCCGGTGGGACAGCCTATGGCTACACCTTC.

The chain joins TRBV14 to TRBJ2-6; D is unclear. With 2 bases removed from V and 2 bases from J, the gap between germline ends came to 16 bases. Looked up from germline, CDR1 is SGHDN and CDR2 is FVKESK. CDR3 length equals 18 residues. CDR3 amino acids: CASSQKTALVAGANVLTF. CDR3 nucleotide sequence: TGTGCCAGCAGCCAAAAGACTGCCCTGGTAGCTGGGGCCAACGTCCTGACTTTC.

This chain uses TRBV2 with TRBJ2-3; 7 nucleotides line up with TRBD2. Losses at the gene ends were 3 bases for V and 5 bases for J; bases not matched to a gene: 5. This CDR3 has 14 residues. Germline assignment: CDR1 SNHLY and CDR2 FYNNEI. The CDR3 loop reads CASSEGGPGDTQYF. The CDR3 nucleotides read TGTGCCAGCAGTGAGGGAGGGCCAGGAGATACGCAGTATTTT.

V and J are TRBV19 and TRBJ1-5, with TRBD1 matching 7 bases. V lost 6 bases and J lost 6; bases outside the gene matches: 5. The CDR3 consists of 13 residues. Germline CDR1 and CDR2: LNHDA and SQIVND (reference sequence). The CDR3 protein is CASRTGFGQPQHF. The CDR3 bases are TGTGCCAGTAGGACAGGGTTCGGTCAGCCCCAGCATTTT.

V usage is TRBV6-5 and J usage is TRBJ2-2; D gene unclear. Trimming stripped 3 bases from V and 4 bases from J, with 3 bases between. In germline, CDR1 is MNHEY, CDR2 SVGAGI. This CDR3 is 12 amino acids long. For the CDR3, the DNA is TGTGCCAGCAGTTATAGCACCGGGGAGCTGTTTTTT. Translated, it gives CASSYSTGELFF.

The table lists this clone with a count of one. V usage is TRBV28 and J usage is TRBJ2-7, with 10 nucleotides matching TRBD1. With V trimmed by 5 bases and J by 7 bases, 8 bases remained unmatched. CDR3 size: 14 residues. Per germline, CDR1 MDHEN and CDR2 SYDVKM. CDR3 loop: CASSLPPGQGEQYF. CDR3 bases: TGTGCCAGCAGTCTACCCCCGGGACAGGGGGAGCAGTACTTC.

J is TRBJ2-7 and V is TRBV7-2, with 12 bases identical to TRBD2. With 3 bases clipped from V and 6 bases from J, the junction kept 12 bases outside the gene matches. The CDR3 has 17 residues. Germline V CDR1 and CDR2: SGHTA, FQGNSA. CDR3 coding DNA: TGTGCCAGCAGCTTGGGTCCTAGCGGGAGGGCAGTCCGCGAGCAGTACTTC. It specifies CASSLGPSGRAVREQYF.